This T cell receptor (beta chain) was documented in a study of cytomegalovirus exposure and HLA in healthy donors. General study results and limits: Likely technical artifact: a cluster of highly shared sequence variants. TCR beta V segments were, for the most part, productive about 87% or about 30% of the time in an earlier analysis.

Concerning this clone: The antigen remains unidentified.

Healthy bone marrow donors formed the donor group. This CDR3 has 16 amino acids. Germline lookup yields CDR1 SGHTA and CDR2 FQGNSA. Trimming took 5 bases from V and 0 from J, leaving 15 bases between them. 13 Jbeta primers and 60 Vbeta primers were used for the PCR. Clones were read by immunoSEQ multiplex PCR, and TCRdb kept only the in-frame ones, dropping some. The data hold approximately 110,000 clones, with around 72% observed a single time. The sequenced material came from PBMCs. This rearrangement joins TRBV7-2 to TRBJ2-3; D is unclear. This TCR derives from a young man in good health and CMV-seronegative. The CDR3, as DNA: TGTGCCAGCAGCCTTATGGCCTCCCCTAGCACAGATACGCAGTATTTT. Translated, it gives CASSLMASPSTDTQYF. The full variable domain, rest sourced from reference TRBV7-2 and TRBJ2-3, is GAGVSQSPSNKVTEKGKDVELRCDPISGHTALYWYRQSLGQGLEFLIYFQGNSAPDKSGLPSDRFSAERTGGSVSTLTIQRTQQEDSAVYLCASSLMASPSTDTQYFGPGTRLTVL.